The present T cell receptor beta chain was sequenced within a study of sequential checkpoint blockade in melanoma. Treatment: randomized to nivolumab then ipilimumab (arm A) or the reverse (arm B). TCRdb's table, derived via immunoSEQ multiplex PCR, lists solely in-frame clones and lacks some. Here the sample spans thousands of clones, roughly a fifth being singletons. V shed 5 bases, J shed 5 bases, and the junction held 7 bases outside the gene matches. The CDR3 has 14 residues. CDR1 and CDR2 from the germline V gene are LGHNT and FRNRAP. J is TRBJ1-2 and V is TRBV12-5; 8 positions agree with TRBD1. Here the sequenced sample was tumor tissue (inferred from file names), taken from a patient given nivolumab and ipilimumab in sequence. The TCR was taken from a human donor with melanoma. The CDR3: CASGPRTGWYGYTF. The DNA for the CDR3 is TGTGCTAGTGGTCCCAGGACAGGGTGGTATGGCTACACCTTC.